Presented here are 24 T cell receptor beta chains from one specimen sequenced in a study of post-analysis software for immune sequencing data (dated by TCRdb to the mid-2010s). Broader findings and caveats from the paper: Patients showed significantly higher frequencies than controls for about five TRBV segments, among them TRBV5-6, TRBV5-1 and TRBV20-1.

Library generation was performed with PCR. For sequencing, an Illumina HiSeq 2500 was employed. Unique molecular identifiers were incorporated into TCR beta cDNA libraries to reduce PCR and sequencing biases. TCRdb's own reprocessing of the public reads used fastp at Q25 and MiXCR and kept productive beta chains. Identical CDR3 proteins give one entry, which carries the most common genes and DNA. Within this sample are hundreds of thousands of distinct CDR3 sequences, with roughly 29% of them counted one time only. Around 0.55% of the sample is taken by the ten largest. Which antigens these TCRs recognize remains unknown. The sequencing sample was made of blood. The receptor set was obtained from a girl aged 10 to 17 with multiple sclerosis.

The chain combines TRBV7-2 with TRBJ2-3; D perhaps matches TRBD2 (6 bases). Germline V CDR1 and CDR2: SGHTA, FQGNSA. The CDR3 length is 15 residues. V lost 5 bases to trimming and J lost 0 bases, with 12 bases between them. The CDR3 nucleotides are TGTGCCAGCAGCCATCGGGAGTCTAGCACAGATACGCAGTATTTT. This gives the protein CASSHRESSTDTQYF.

The gene calls are TRBV7-2 and TRBJ1-5; D may be TRBD1 (5 bases). Germline V gene sequence: CDR1 SGHTA, CDR2 FQGNSA. Trimming stripped 2 bases from V and 2 bases from J, with 25 bases between. The CDR3 is 20 amino acids. The CDR3 here is CASSLSPGIGRGSGNQPQHF. Here the CDR3 DNA reads TGTGCCAGCAGCTTAAGTCCGGGGATCGGACGGGGGTCCGGCAATCAGCCCCAGCATTTT.

This chain connects TRBV28 to TRBJ2-3, with TRBD2 as a possible D gene (6 bases). Germline V gene sequence: CDR1 MDHEN, CDR2 SYDVKM. This CDR3 region has 14 residues. V was pared by 0 bases and J by 4 bases, with 8 bases between. CDR3 in DNA: TGTGCCAGCAGTTTATGGGCGGGATCAGATACGCAGTATTTT. Its protein is CASSLWAGSDTQYF.

The V gene is TRBV19, the J gene TRBJ1-2; D is possibly TRBD1 (5 bases). Germline CDR1 and CDR2: LNHDA and SQIVND (reference sequence). The CDR3 loop spans 13 amino acids. V shed 5 bases and J shed 2 bases, with 9 bases lying between them. CDR3 amino acids: CASSPWDNYGYTF. Written as DNA, the CDR3 is TGTGCCAGTAGTCCCTGGGACAACTATGGCTACACCTTC.

The J gene is TRBJ2-7, the V gene TRBV7-2, with 10 bases aligning to TRBD1. CDR3 length equals 16 residues. After removal of 0 bases from V and 5 bases from J, the junction contained 7 bases not matched to a gene. CDR1 SGHTA and CDR2 FQGNSA come from the germline V gene. CDR3 nucleotides: TGTGCCAGCAGCTTAGCCTCCGGGACAGGGGTTAACGAGCAGTACTTC. Encoded protein: CASSLASGTGVNEQYF.

On this clonotype: Possible read error: a much larger clone is one base away. The chain links TRBV6-1 to TRBJ2-1, with 7 bases that match TRBD2. The tail of the sequence fits TRBJ2-7 better, so the J call may be wrong. Germline CDR1 MNHNS, CDR2 SASEGT. The CDR3 runs 14 residues. CDR3 in DNA: TGTGCCAGCAGGGGGGGGACTTACTACAATGAGCAGTACTTC. It specifies CASRGGTYYNEQYF.

The genes are TRBV4-1 and TRBJ1-1; D unclear. The CDR3 has 14 residues. Looked up from germline, CDR1 is MGHRA and CDR2 is YSYEKL. V lost 2 bases and J 1 base, leaving 8 bases between the germline ends. This CDR3 is CASSQLFWNTEAFF. In nucleotides, the CDR3 is TGCGCCAGCAGCCAACTCTTTTGGAACACTGAAGCTTTCTTT.

Only a few counts were recorded for this clonotype. The rearrangement joins TRBV4-1 to TRBJ2-7, with a weak D call TRBD1 (6 bases). The V end lost 4 bases, the J end lost 2 bases, and 18 bases lay between the germline ends. The CDR3 is 16 amino acids. Germline CDR1 and CDR2: MGHRA and YSYEKL. Here the CDR3 reads CASSPCYGTSAYEQYF. DNA for the CDR3: TGCGCCAGCAGCCCCTGTTACGGGACATCGGCCTACGAGCAGTACTTC.

This clonotype was detected a few times. The V call is TRBV5-1, the J call TRBJ2-5; the D gene is possibly TRBD2 (7 bases). The length of the CDR3 is 12 residues. Trimming took 7 bases from V and 5 from J, leaving 12 bases between them. Germline loops: CDR1 SGHRS, CDR2 YFSETQ. The CDR3 DNA reads as TGCGCCAGCGGGGAGGGGGTCGAGACCCAGTACTTC. This codes for CASGEGVETQYF.

The sample holds a few counts of this clonotype. V and J are TRBV7-9 and TRBJ2-7; D unclear. The germline V gene has CDR1 SEHNR and CDR2 FQNEAQ (reference sequence). The CDR3 consists of 13 residues. V shed 5 bases and J shed 0 bases, with 8 bases lying between them. The CDR3 region is CASSPGHSYEQYF. Written as DNA, the CDR3 is TGTGCCAGCAGCCCCGGTCACTCCTACGAGCAGTACTTC.

The chain couples TRBV7-9 to TRBJ2-7; TRBD2 matches at 8 bases. V shed 5 bases, J shed 6 bases, and the junction held 15 bases outside the gene matches. The CDR3 runs to 16 residues. Per germline, CDR1 SEHNR and CDR2 FQNEAQ (reference sequence). In DNA form, the CDR3 reads TGTGCCAGCAGCCGCCCGGTGAGCGGGAGTCGTGGCGAGCAGTACTTC. It specifies CASSRPVSGSRGEQYF.

CDR3 bases: TGTGCCAGCAGCTTAGGGGCAGGAGCGTATGGCTACACCTTC. This translates into CASSLGAGAYGYTF. The chain combines TRBV7-9 with TRBJ1-2; D unclear. The V gene's germline CDR1 is SEHNR and CDR2 FQNEAQ (reference sequence). V dropped 1 base and J dropped 5 bases, with 11 bases sitting between them. This CDR3 has 14 amino acids.

CDR3 sequence reads: CASRPTNYGYTF. In DNA, the CDR3 is TGTGCCAGCAGGCCCACTAACTATGGCTACACCTTC. The V and J genes are TRBV3-1 and TRBJ1-2; D ambiguous. Trimming removed 6 bases from V and 0 bases from J, with 5 bases in between. This CDR3 spans 12 amino acids. The germline CDR1 and CDR2 sequences are LGHDT and YNNKEL (reference sequence).

This chain uses TRBV13 with TRBJ2-1, with a weak D call TRBD2 (6 bases). Per germline, CDR1 PRHDT and CDR2 FYEKMQ (reference sequence). V lost 2 bases, J lost 0 bases, and 11 bases lay in between. The CDR3 runs to 16 residues. CDR3 nucleotide sequence: TGTGCCAGCAGCTTAATGGAGGGAAACTCCTACAATGAGCAGTTCTTC. Protein: CASSLMEGNSYNEQFF.

J is TRBJ2-2 and V is TRBV27; 7 nucleotides align to TRBD1. V lost 6 bases, J lost 2 bases, and 6 bases stayed unmatched. Germline V gives CDR1 MNHEY, CDR2 SMNVEV (reference sequence). The CDR3 runs 15 residues. CDR3 residues: CASSRTGDNTGELFF. The CDR3 region has the DNA TGTGCCAGCAGCCGAACAGGGGACAACACCGGGGAGCTGTTTTTT.

This clonotype occurred a few times. This chain connects TRBV20-1 to TRBJ2-3, with 8 bases aligning to TRBD2. There are 15 residues in the CDR3. Trimming removed 6 bases from V and 0 bases from J; junction bases left unmatched: 8. CDR1 and CDR2 (germline): DFQATT, SNEGSKA (reference sequence). CDR3 region: CSATHPGGSTDTQYF. The CDR3 DNA reads as TGCAGTGCAACCCATCCGGGAGGGAGCACAGATACGCAGTATTTT.

The genes are TRBV29-1 and TRBJ2-1; possibly TRBD1 or TRBD2 for D (5 bases each). The V and J ends lost 5 bases and 8 bases respectively, with 16 bases between them. The length of the CDR3 is 13 residues. Germline CDR1 is SQVTM and CDR2 is ANQGSEA. CDR3 bases: TGCAGCGTTTACTTACGGGGCGGGTATGAGCAGTTCTTC. Its translation: CSVYLRGGYEQFF.

This clonotype was picked up a small number of times. This chain joins TRBV20-1 and TRBJ1-1; maybe TRBD1 (5 bases). The V end was cut by 5 bases, the J end by 4 bases, with 20 bases between. CDR3 length: 15 amino acids. Germline values: CDR1 DFQATT, CDR2 SNEGSKA (reference sequence). The DNA for the CDR3 is TGCAGTGCTGTGGGGGGGGTCGGGGCTCCCACTGAAGCTTTCTTT. This codes for CSAVGGVGAPTEAFF.

This CDR3 is CASSLGAGSGIPYEQYF. Written as DNA, the CDR3 is TGCGCCAGCAGCTTGGGGGCGGGTAGCGGGATCCCCTACGAGCAGTACTTC. This sequence joins TRBV5-1 and TRBJ2-7; 8 bases are shared with TRBD2. The J segment lost 2 bases and the V segment lost 0 bases, leaving 10 bases of the junction unmatched. CDR1 is SGHRS and CDR2 is YFSETQ in the germline V gene. This CDR3 has 17 amino acids.

The chain carries TRBV27 and TRBJ2-5; the match to TRBD1 covers 7 bases. Germline V lookup: CDR1 MNHEY, CDR2 SMNVEV (reference sequence). The junction had 8 bases not matched to a gene; V was cut back by 3 bases and J by 7 bases. The CDR3 extends over 14 amino acids. In DNA form, the CDR3 reads TGTGCCAGCAGTTTGGGACAGCGTCCAGGGACCCAGTACTTC. Translated, it gives CASSLGQRPGTQYF.

This clonotype was observed a few times. J is TRBJ2-5 and V is TRBV28; 7 bases line up with TRBD2. Matching the DNA end better, TRBJ2-7 makes the J call doubtful. CDR3 length: 14 amino acids. Germline CDR1 reads MDHEN; CDR2 reads SYDVKM. The CDR3 loop is CASSLVGLLYEQYF. The CDR3 region has the DNA TGTGCCAGCAGTTTGGTGGGACTACTATACGAGCAGTACTTC.

This clonotype turned up a few times. V gene TRBV24-1 combines with J gene TRBJ2-3; 9 bases agree with TRBD1. CDR1 and CDR2 (germline): KGHDR, SFDVKD. The CDR3 is 17 residues long. Trimming cost V 1 base and J 3 bases; bases outside gene matches: 7. DNA for the CDR3: TGTGCCACCAGTGATTTAGGGGGACAGGGAGGGACAGATACGCAGTATTTT. Protein product: CATSDLGGQGGTDTQYF.

The chain is built from TRBV3-1 and TRBJ2-5; D remains unclear. The CDR3 has 13 residues. Trimming pared 3 bases from V and 4 bases from J, leaving 9 bases between. CDR1 is LGHDT and CDR2 is YNNKEL in the germline V gene (reference sequence). In DNA form, the CDR3 reads TGTGCCAGCAGCCAGGACGGATCAGAGACCCAGTACTTC. Protein product: CASSQDGSETQYF.

This rearrangement joins TRBV24-1 to TRBJ1-5, with a weak D call TRBD1 (5 bases). The germline V gene has CDR1 KGHDR and CDR2 SFDVKD. The V gene lost 6 bases and the J gene lost 7 bases, with 9 bases spanning the gap. The CDR3 length is 12 residues. The chain's CDR3 is CATSRSGQPQHF. The CDR3 coding sequence is TGTGCCACCAGTAGATCAGGGCAGCCCCAGCATTTT.